This T cell receptor (beta chain) is from a study of cytomegalovirus exposure and HLA in healthy donors. The CDR3 runs 14 residues. Trimming at V came to 10 bases and at J to 7 bases, leaving 7 bases not matched to a gene. CDR1 is MNHEY, CDR2 SMNVEV, per germline (reference sequence). Worth noting for this clone: The antigen remains undetermined.

Study-wide results and caveats: A classifier reportedly called cytomegalovirus status with high sensitivity and specificity.

Some clones are missing from TCRdb's copy, which holds only in-frame ones; the method was immunoSEQ multiplex PCR. The sample consists of 150,000 or so clones, 70% to 90% of them appearing once. The sequencing input was PBMCs. The source is a woman between 25 and 40 years old in good health and CMV-seropositive. This sequence joins TRBV27 and TRBJ2-1; 13 nucleotides agree with TRBD2. As DNA, the CDR3 is TGTGCCACCAGGACTAGCGGGAGTACGAATGAGCAGTTCTTC. This encodes CATRTSGSTNEQFF.